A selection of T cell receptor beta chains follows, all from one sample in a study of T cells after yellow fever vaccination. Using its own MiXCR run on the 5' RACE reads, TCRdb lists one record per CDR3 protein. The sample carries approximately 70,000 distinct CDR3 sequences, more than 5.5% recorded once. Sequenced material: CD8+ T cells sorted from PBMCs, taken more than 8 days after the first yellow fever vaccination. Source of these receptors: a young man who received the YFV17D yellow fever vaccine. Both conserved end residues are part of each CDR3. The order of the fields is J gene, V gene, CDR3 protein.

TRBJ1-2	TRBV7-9	CASSLGAGLYGYTF
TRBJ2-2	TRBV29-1	CSVDAGVTGELFF
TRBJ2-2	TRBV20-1	CSARELAGELTGELFF
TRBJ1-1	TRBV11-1	CASSLAYGEGNNEAFF
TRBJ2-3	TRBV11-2	CASSLLAGEGDTQYF
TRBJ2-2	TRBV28	CASSLWQGANTGELFF
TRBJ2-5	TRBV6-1	CASSERQGYWEGTQYF
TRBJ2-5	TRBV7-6	CASSPPGTSGGIQETQYF
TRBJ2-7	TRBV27	CASSLGRGGSYEQYF
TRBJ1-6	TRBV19	CASSITGRDKAPLHF
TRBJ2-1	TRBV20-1	CSVSLAGGLDEQFF
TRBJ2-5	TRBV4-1	CASSQAVGIRVLASEETQYF
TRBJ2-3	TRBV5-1	CASSSELAGVHTDTQYF
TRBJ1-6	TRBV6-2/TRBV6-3	CASRTWTGAFEKSPLHF
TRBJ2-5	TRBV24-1	CATSDFGETQYF
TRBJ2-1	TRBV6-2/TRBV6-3	CASSYSPQGATNEQFF
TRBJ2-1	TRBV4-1	CASSQYGTVSNEQFF
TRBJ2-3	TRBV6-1	CASSVGGPEDADTQYF
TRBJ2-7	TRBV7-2	CASSLVGLAGGSYEQHF
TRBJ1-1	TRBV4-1	CASSQDRGRGTEAFF
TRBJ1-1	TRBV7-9	CASSLVTAFTEAFF
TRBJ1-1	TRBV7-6	CASTTGWNTEAFF
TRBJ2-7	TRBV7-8	CASSLPMVVSYEQYF
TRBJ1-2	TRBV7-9	CASSSEQGISGYTF
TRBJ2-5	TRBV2	CASSEGPRETQYF
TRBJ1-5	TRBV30	CAWSVAANQPQHF
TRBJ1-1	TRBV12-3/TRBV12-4	CAGSSTAPEAFF
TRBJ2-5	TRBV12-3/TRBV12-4	CASSGGSLGETQYF
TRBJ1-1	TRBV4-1	CASSQGGPGANTEAFF
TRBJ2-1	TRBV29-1	CSVEPDSSYNEQFF
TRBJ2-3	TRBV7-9	CASSLSTLLVTQYF
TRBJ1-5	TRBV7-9	CASSLGNQPQHF